This T cell receptor beta chain derives from a study of vaccination and CD4 T cells after COVID-19. Study-wide background: Median draw time for post-COVID samples was more than 80 days post-diagnosis (range 35 to 161). General study findings and limits: Analysis of convalescent patients found that 304 of 307 vaccine-specific clones were spike mono-reactive. Median numbers of SARS-CoV-2-reactive clonotypes increased from approximately 21 to 40 (not a significant change).

Concerning this clonotype itself: Antigen: not known.

Oncomine TCR Beta short-read sequencing was applied to DNA from cultured CD4+ T cells. TCRdb itself ran the PCR reads through MiXCR, one entry per CDR3 protein. The sample yields over 25,000 distinct CDR3 sequences, approximately 62% seen once. The V gene's germline CDR1 is MNHNS and CDR2 SASEGT. This CDR3 spans 12 amino acids. The V gene end was trimmed by 10 bases and the J gene end by 4 bases; junction bases not matched to a gene: 6. Treatment described: roughly 10-day PBMC culture with coronavirus spike peptide pools or control peptides (ViraFEST assay). First, ViraFEST expanded antigen-specific T cells with peptide pools, and next it sequenced the TCRs.

This chain joins TRBV6-1 and TRBJ1-2; 7 nucleotides match TRBD1. The source material was CD4+ T cells from blood, cultured in vitro, sampled after SARS-CoV-2 vaccination. This sequence originates from a human donor who received a COVID-19 vaccine. DNA of the CDR3: TGTGCCACCGATAGACAGGGCTATGGCTACACCTTC. This gives the protein CATDRQGYGYTF.